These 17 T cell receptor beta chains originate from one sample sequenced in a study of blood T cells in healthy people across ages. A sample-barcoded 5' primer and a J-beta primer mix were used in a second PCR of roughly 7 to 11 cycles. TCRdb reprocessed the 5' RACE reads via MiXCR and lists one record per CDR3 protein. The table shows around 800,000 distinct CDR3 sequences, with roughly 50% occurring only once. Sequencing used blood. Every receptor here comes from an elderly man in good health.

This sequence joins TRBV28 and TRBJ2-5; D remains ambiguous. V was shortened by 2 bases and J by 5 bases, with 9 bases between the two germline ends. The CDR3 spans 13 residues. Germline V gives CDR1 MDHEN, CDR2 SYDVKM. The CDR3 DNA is TGTGCCAGCAGTTTACCCCGCCTGGAGACCCAGTACTTC. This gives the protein CASSLPRLETQYF.

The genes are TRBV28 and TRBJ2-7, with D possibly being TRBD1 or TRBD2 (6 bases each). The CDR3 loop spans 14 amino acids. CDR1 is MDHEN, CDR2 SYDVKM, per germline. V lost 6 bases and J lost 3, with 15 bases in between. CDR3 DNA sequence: TGTGCCAGCAGCGCGGGACACCGAAACTACGAGCAGTACTTC. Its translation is CASSAGHRNYEQYF.

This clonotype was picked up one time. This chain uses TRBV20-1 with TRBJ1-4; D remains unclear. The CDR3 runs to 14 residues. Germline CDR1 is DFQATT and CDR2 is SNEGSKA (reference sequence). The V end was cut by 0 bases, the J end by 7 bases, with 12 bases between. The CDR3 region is CSARDWQPGEKLFF. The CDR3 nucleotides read TGCAGTGCTAGAGATTGGCAACCTGGTGAAAAACTGTTTTTT.

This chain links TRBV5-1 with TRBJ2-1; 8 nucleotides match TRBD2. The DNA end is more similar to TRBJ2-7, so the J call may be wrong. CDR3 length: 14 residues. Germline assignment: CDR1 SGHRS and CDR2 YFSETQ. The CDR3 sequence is CASSLGTRVNEQYF. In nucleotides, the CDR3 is TGCGCCAGCAGCCTGGGGACTAGAGTTAACGAGCAGTACTTC.

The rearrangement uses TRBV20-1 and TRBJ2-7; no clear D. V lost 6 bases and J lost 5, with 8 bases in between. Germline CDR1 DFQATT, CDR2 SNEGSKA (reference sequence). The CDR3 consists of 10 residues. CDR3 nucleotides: TGCAGTGCCCGCCTACACGAGCAGTACTTC. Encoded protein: CSARLHEQYF.

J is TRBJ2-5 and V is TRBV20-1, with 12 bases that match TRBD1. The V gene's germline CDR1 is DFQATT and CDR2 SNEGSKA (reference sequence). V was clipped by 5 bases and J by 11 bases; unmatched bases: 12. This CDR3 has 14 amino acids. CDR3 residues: CSAEGGTGGREQYF. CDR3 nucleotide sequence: TGCAGTGCTGAGGGGGGGACAGGGGGCCGAGAGCAGTACTTC.

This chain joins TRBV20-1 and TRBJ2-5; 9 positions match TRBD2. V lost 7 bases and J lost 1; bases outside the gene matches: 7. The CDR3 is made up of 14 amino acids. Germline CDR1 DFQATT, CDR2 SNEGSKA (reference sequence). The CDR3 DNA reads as TGCAGTGTTGGCAGCGGGAGGATCCAAGAGACCCAGTACTTC. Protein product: CSVGSGRIQETQYF.

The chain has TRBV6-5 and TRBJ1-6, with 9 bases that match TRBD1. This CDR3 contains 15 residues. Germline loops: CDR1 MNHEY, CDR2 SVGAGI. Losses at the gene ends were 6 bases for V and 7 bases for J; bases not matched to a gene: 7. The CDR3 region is CASSQRQGGNSPLHF. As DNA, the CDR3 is TGTGCCAGCAGCCAACGACAGGGGGGAAATTCACCCCTCCACTTT.

The CDR3 loop is CASSTLEAAEAFF. The DNA of the CDR3 is TGTGCCAGCTCTACATTAGAGGCAGCTGAAGCTTTCTTT. The chain is built from TRBV2 and TRBJ1-1; D unclear. Trimming took 8 bases from V and 6 from J, leaving 16 bases between them. The CDR3 spans 13 residues. Per germline, CDR1 SNHLY and CDR2 FYNNEI.

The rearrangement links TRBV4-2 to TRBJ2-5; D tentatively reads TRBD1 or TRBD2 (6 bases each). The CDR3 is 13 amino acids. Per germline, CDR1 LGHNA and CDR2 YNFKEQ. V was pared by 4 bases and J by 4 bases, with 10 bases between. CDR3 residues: CASSPEGGETQYF. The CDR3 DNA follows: TGTGCCAGCAGCCCAGAGGGGGGAGAGACCCAGTACTTC.

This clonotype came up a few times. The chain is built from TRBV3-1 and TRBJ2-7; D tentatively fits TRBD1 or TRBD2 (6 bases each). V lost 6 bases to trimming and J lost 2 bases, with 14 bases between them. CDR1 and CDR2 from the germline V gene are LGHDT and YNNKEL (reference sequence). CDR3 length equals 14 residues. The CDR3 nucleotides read TGTGCCAGCAGTTCGACACGGGGGCCCTACGAGCAGTACTTC. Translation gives CASSSTRGPYEQYF.

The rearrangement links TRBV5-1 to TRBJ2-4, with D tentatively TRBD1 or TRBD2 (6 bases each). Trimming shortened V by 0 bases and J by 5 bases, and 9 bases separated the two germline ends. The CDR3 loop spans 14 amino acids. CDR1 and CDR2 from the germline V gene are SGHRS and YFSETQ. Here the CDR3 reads CASSLAGGENIQYF. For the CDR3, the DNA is TGCGCCAGCAGCTTGGCCGGGGGCGAAAACATTCAGTACTTC.

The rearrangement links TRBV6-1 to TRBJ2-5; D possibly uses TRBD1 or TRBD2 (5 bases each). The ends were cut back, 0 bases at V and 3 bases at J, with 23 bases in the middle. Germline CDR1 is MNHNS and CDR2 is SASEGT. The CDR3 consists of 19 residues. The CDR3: CASSEAKLTGGGFEETQYF. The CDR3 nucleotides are TGTGCCAGCAGTGAAGCGAAACTAACAGGTGGGGGATTTGAAGAGACCCAGTACTTC.

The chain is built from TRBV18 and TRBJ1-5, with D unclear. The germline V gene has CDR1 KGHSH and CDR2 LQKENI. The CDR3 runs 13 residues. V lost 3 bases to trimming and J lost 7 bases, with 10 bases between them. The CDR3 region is CASSPVDEQPQHF. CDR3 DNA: TGTGCCAGCTCACCTGTGGACGAGCAGCCCCAGCATTTT.

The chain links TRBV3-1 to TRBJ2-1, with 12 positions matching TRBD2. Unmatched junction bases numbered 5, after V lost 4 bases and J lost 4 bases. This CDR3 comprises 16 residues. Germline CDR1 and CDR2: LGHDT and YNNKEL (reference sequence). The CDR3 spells CASSPRTSGAYNEQFF. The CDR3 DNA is TGTGCCAGCAGCCCCCGGACTAGCGGGGCGTACAATGAGCAGTTCTTC.

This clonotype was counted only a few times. CDR3 sequence reads: CASSETAVYEQYF. CDR3 nucleotides: TGCGCCAGCAGCGAGACTGCTGTCTACGAGCAGTACTTC. The genes are TRBV5-1 and TRBJ2-7; D not resolved. The CDR3 covers 13 residues. Germline V gives CDR1 SGHRS, CDR2 YFSETQ. Deletions cut 4 bases from V and 3 bases from J, with 11 bases between.

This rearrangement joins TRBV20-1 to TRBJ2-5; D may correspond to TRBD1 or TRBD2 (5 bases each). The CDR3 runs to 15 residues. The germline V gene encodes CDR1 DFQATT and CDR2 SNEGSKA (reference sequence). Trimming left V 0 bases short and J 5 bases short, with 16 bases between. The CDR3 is CSARDSAGTSETQYF. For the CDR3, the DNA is TGCAGTGCTAGAGATTCGGCAGGGACGAGTGAGACCCAGTACTTC.